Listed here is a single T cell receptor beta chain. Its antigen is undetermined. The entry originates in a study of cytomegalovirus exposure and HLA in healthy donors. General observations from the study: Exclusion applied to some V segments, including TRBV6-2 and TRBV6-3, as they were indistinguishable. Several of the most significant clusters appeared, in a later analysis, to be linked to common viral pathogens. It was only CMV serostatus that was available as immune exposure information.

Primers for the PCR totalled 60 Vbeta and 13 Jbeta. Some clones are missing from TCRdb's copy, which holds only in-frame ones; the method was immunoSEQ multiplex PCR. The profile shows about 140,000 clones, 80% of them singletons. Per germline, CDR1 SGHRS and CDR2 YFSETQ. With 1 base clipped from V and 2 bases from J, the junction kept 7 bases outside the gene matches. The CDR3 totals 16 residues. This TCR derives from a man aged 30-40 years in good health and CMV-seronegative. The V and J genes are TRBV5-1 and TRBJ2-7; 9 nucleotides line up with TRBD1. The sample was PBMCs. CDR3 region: CASSLWGGQGAYEQYF. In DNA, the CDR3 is TGCGCCAGCAGCTTGTGGGGGGGACAGGGAGCCTACGAGCAGTACTTC.